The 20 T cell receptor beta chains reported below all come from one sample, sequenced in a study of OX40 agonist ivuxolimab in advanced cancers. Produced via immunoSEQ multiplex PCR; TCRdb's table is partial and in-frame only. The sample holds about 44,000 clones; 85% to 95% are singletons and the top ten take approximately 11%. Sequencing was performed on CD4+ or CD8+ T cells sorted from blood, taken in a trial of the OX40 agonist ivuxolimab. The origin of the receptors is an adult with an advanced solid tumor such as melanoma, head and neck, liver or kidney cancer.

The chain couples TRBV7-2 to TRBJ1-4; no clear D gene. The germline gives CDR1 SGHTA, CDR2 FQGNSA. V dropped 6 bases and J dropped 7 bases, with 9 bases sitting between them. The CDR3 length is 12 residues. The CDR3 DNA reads TGTGCCAGCAGTTTTCGAGGTGAAAAACTGTTTTTT. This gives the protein CASSFRGEKLFF.

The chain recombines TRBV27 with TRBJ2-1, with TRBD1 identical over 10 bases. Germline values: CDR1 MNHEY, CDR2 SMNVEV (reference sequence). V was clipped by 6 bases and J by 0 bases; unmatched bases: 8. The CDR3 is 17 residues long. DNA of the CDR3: TGTGCCAGCAGGGGGGGGACAGGGGCCAGCTCCTACAATGAGCAGTTCTTC. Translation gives CASRGGTGASSYNEQFF.

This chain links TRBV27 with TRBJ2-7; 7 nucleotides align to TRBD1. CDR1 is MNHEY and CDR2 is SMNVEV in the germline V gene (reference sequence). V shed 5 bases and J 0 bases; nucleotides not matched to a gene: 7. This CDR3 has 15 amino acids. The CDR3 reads CASSTGTESSYEQYF. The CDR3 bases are TGTGCCAGCAGTACCGGGACAGAGAGCTCCTACGAGCAGTACTTC.

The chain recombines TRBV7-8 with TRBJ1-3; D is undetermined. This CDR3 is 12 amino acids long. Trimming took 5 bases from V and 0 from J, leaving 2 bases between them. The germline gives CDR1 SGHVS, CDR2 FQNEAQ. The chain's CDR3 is CASSVSGNTIYF. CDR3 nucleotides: TGTGCCAGCAGCGTCTCTGGAAACACCATATATTTT.

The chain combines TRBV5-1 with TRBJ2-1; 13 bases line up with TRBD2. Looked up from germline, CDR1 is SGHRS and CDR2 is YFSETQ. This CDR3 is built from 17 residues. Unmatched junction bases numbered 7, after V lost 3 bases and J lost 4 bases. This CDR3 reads CASSSGTSGTPYNEQFF. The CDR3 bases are TGCGCCAGCAGCTCGGGGACTAGCGGGACACCTTACAATGAGCAGTTCTTC.

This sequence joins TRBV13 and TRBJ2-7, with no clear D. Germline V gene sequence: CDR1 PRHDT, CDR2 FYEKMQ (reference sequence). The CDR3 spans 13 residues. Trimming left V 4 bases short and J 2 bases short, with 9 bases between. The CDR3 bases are TGTGCCAGCAGCTACCGAAGTCCCTACGAGCAGTACTTC. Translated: CASSYRSPYEQYF.

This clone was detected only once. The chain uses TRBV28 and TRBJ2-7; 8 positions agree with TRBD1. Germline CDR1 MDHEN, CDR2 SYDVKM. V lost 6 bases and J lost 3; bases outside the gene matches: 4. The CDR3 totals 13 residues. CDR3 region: CASRLTGGYEQYF. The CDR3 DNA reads TGTGCCAGCAGGCTCACAGGGGGCTACGAGCAGTACTTC.

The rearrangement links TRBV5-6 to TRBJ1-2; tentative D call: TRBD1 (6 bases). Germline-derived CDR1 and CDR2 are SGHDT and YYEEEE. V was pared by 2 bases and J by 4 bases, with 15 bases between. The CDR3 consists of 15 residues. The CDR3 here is CASSLSAGVGYGYTF. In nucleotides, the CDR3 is TGTGCCAGCAGCTTATCGGCAGGGGTGGGCTATGGCTACACCTTC.

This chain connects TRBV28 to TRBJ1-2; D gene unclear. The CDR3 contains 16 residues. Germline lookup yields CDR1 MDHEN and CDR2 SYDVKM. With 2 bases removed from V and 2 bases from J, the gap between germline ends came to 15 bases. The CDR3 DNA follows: TGTGCCAGCAGTTTAATTCAGGCCACCTCGAACTATGGCTACACCTTC. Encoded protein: CASSLIQATSNYGYTF.

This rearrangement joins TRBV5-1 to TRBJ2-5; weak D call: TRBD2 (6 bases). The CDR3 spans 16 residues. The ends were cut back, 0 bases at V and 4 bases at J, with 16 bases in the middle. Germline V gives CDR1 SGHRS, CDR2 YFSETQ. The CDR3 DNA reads TGCGCCAGCAGCTTGGGGCGGGAAGCCCTATTAGAGACCCAGTACTTC. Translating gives CASSLGREALLETQYF.

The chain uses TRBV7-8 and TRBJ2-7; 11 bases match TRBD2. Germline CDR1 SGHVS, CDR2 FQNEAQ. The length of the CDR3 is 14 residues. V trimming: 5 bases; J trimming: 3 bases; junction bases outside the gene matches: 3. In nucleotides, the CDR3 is TGTGCCAGCAGCATTAGCGGGAGGGGCTACGAGCAGTACTTC. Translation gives CASSISGRGYEQYF.

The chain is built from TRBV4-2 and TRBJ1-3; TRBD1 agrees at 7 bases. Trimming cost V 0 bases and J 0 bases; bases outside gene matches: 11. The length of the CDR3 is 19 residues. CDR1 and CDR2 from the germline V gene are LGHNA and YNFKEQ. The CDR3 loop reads CASSQEGQALSYSGNTIYF. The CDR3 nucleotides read TGTGCCAGCAGCCAAGAAGGACAGGCCCTAAGCTACTCTGGAAACACCATATATTTT.

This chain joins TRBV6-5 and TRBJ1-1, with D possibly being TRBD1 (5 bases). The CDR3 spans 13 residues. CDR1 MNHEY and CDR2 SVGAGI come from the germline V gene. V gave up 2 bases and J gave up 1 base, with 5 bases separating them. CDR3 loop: CASSYQGNTEAFF. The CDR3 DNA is TGTGCCAGCAGTTACCAGGGGAACACTGAAGCTTTCTTT.

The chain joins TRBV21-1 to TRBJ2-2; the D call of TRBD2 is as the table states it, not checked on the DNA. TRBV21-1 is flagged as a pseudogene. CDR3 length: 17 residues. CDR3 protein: CASSKEGLAANTGELFF. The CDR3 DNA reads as TGTGCCAGCAGCAAAGAGGGCCTAGCGGCGAACACCGGGGAGCTGTTTTTT.

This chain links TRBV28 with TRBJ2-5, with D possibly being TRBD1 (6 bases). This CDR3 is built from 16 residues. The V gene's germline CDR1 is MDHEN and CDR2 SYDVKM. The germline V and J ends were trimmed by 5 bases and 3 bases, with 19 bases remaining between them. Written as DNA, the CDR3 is TGTGCCAGCAGTCCGAGATCAGGGGCGCAGAAAGAGACCCAGTACTTC. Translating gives CASSPRSGAQKETQYF.

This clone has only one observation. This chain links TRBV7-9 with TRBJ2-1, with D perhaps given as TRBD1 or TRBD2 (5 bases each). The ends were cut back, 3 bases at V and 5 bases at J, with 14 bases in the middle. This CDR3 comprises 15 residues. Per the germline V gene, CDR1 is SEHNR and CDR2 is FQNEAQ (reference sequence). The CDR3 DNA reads TGTGCCAGCAGCTTTTTGGGGGAGCGTGACAATGAGCAGTTCTTC. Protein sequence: CASSFLGERDNEQFF. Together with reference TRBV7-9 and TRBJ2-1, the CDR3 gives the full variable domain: DTGVSQNPRHKITKRGQNVTFRCDPISEHNRLYWYRQTLGQGPEFLTYFQNEAQLEKSRLLSDRFSAERPKGSFSTLEIQRTEQGDSAMYLCASSFLGERDNEQFFGPGTRLTVL.

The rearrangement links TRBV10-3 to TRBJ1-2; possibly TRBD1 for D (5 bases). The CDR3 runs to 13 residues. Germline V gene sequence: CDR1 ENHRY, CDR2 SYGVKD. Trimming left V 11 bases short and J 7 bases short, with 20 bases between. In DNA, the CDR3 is TGTGCCTGTCGGGGTCGGGACCTAATTGGCTACACCTTC. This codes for CACRGRDLIGYTF.

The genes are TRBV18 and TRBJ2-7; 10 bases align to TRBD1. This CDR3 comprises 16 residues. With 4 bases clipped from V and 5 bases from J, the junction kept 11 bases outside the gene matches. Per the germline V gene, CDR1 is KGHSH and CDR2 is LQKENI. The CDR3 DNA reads TGTGCCAGCTCACTTCTGATGACAGGGGGCCTGGACGAGCAGTACTTC. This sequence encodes CASSLLMTGGLDEQYF. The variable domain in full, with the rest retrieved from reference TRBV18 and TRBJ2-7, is NAGVMQNPRHLVRRRGQEARLRCSPMKGHSHVYWYRQLPEEGLKFMVYLQKENIIDESGMPKERFSAEFPKEGPSILRIQQVVRGDSAAYFCASSLLMTGGLDEQYFGPGTRLTVT.

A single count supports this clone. The DNA of the CDR3 is TGCAGCGTTCTAGGGACAGGGCTAAATACGCAGTATTTT. Residues: CSVLGTGLNTQYF. J is TRBJ2-3 and V is TRBV29-1; 9 bases match TRBD1. Germline CDR1 and CDR2: SQVTM and ANQGSEA. The CDR3 covers 13 residues. V gave up 5 bases and J gave up 7 bases; unmatched junction bases: 7.

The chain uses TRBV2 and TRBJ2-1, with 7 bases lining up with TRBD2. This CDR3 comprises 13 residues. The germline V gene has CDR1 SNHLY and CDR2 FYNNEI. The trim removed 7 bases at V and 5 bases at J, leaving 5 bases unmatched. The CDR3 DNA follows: TGTGCCAGCATTGGTCTAGCGGACAATGAGCAGTTCTTC. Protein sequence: CASIGLADNEQFF.